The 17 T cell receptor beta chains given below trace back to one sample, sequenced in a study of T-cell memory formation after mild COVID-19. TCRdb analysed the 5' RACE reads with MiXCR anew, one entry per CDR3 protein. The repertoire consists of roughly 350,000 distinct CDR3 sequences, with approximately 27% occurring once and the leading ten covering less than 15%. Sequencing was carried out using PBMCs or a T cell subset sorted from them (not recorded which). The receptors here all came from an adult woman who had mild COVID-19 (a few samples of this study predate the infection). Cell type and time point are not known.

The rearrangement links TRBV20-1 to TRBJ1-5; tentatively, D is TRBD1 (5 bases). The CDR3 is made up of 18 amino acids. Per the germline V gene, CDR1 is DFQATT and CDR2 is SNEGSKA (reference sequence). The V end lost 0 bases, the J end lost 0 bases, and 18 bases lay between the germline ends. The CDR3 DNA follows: TGCAGTGCTAGAGATCGTCTATGGGGGGGATATAGCAATCAGCCCCAGCATTTT. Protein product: CSARDRLWGGYSNQPQHF.

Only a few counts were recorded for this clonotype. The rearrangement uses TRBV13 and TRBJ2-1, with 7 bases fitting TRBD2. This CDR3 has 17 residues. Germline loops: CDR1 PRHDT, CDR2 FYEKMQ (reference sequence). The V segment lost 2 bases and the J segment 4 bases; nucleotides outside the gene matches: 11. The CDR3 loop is CASSLPRELARYNEQFF. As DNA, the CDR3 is TGTGCCAGCAGCTTACCCCGGGAACTAGCGAGGTACAATGAGCAGTTCTTC.

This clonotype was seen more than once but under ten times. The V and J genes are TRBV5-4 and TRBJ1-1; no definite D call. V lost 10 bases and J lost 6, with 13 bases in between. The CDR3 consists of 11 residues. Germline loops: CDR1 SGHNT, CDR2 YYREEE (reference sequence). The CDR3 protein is CAAGRPPEAFF. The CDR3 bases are TGTGCCGCGGGGAGGCCCCCTGAAGCTTTCTTT.

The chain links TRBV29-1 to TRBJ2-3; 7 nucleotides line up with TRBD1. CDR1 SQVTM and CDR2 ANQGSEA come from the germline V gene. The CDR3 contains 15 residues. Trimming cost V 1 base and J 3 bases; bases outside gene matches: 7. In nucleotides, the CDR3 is TGCAGCGTTGAAGGTGGGAGACAGGGAACAGATACGCAGTATTTT. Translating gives CSVEGGRQGTDTQYF.

CDR3 in amino acids: CASSLGSGGLRYEQYF. The CDR3, as DNA: TGCGCCAGCAGCTTGGGCTCCGGGGGCTTGCGGTACGAGCAGTACTTC. The rearrangement uses TRBV5-1 and TRBJ2-7; D might be TRBD1 or TRBD2, each matching 6 bases. With 0 bases removed from V and 4 bases from J, the gap between germline ends came to 17 bases. CDR3 length equals 16 residues. Germline assignment: CDR1 SGHRS and CDR2 YFSETQ.

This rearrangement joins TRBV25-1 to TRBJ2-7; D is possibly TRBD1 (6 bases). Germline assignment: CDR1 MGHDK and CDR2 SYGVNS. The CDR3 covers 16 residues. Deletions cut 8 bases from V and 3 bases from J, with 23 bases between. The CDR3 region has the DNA TGTGCCAGCGAACCTTCCCCAGGGGATTTAGGCTACGAGCAGTACTTC. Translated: CASEPSPGDLGYEQYF.

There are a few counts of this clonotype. CDR3 protein: CASRQGDYGYTF. DNA for the CDR3: TGTGCCAGCAGGCAAGGAGACTATGGCTACACCTTC. The chain joins TRBV12-3 or TRBV12-4 to TRBJ1-2; D unresolved. Trimming shortened V by 6 bases and J by 3 bases, and 8 bases separated the two germline ends. The CDR3 runs 12 residues.

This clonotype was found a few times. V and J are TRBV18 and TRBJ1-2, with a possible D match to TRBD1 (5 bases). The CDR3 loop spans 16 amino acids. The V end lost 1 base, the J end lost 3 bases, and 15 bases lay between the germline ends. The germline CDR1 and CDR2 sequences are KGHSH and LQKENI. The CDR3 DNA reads TGTGCCAGCTCACCACAAGGGGTCTCGGGAGACTATGGCTACACCTTC. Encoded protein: CASSPQGVSGDYGYTF.

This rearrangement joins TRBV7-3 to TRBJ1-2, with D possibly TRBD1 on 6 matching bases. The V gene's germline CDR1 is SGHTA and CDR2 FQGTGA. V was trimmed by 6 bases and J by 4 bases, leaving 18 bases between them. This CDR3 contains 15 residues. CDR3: CASSPSTGDLYGYTF. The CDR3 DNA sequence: TGTGCCAGCAGTCCGTCGACAGGAGACCTCTATGGCTACACCTTC.

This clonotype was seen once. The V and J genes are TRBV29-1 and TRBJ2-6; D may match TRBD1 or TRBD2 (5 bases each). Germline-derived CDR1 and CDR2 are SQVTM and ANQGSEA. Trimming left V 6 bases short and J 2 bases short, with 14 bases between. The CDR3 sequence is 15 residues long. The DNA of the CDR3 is TGCAGCGTCATCCACCAGGGACCTGGGGCCAACGTCCTGACTTTC. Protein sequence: CSVIHQGPGANVLTF. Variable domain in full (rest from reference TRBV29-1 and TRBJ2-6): SAVISQKPSRDICQRGTSLTIQCQVDSQVTMMFWYRQQPGQSLTLIATANQGSEATYESGFVIDKFPISRPNLTFSTLTVSNMSPEDSSIYLCSVIHQGPGANVLTFGAGSRLTVL.

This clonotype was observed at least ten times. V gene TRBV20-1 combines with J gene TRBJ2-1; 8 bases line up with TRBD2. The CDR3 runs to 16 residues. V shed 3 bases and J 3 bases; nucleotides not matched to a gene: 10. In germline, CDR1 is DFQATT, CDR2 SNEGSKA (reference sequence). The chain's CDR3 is CSARGSGRDIYNEQFF. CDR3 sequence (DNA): TGCAGTGCTAGGGGGAGCGGGAGAGATATCTACAATGAGCAGTTCTTC.

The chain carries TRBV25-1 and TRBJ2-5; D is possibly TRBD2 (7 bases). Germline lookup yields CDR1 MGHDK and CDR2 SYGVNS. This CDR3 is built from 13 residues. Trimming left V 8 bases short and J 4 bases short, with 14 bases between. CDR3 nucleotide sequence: TGTGCCAGCGCCAAGGGGGGGGCAGAGACCCAGTACTTC. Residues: CASAKGGAETQYF.

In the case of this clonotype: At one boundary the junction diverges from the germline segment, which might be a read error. CDR3 loop: CASSLKAGLPRDF. CDR3 nucleotide sequence: TGTGCCAGCAGTCTTAAAGCGGGGCTGCCGCGGGACTTC. The gene calls are TRBV6-5 and TRBJ2-5, with 7 positions matching TRBD2. Per the germline V gene, CDR1 is MNHEY and CDR2 is SVGAGI. This CDR3 has 13 amino acids.

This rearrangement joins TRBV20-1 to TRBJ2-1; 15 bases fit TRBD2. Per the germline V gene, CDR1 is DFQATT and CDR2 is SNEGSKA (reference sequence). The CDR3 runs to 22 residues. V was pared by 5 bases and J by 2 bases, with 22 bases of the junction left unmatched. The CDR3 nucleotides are TGCAGTGCTCTCGCCCCGTTCTCTCCGGGACTAGCGGGGGGACCGGCCTACAATGAGCAGTTCTTC. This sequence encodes CSALAPFSPGLAGGPAYNEQFF.

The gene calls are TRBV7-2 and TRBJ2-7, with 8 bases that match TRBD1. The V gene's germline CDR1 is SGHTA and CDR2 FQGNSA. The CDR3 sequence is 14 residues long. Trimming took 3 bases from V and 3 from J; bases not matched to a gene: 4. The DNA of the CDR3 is TGTGCCAGCAGCTTTACAGGGGGGAACTACGAGCAGTACTTC. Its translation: CASSFTGGNYEQYF.

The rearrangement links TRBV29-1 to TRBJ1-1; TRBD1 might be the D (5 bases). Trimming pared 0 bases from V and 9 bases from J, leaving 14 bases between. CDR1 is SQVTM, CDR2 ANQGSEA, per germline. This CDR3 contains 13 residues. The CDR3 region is CSVEEGTAFQAFF. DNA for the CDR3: TGCAGCGTTGAAGAGGGGACTGCTTTTCAAGCTTTCTTT.

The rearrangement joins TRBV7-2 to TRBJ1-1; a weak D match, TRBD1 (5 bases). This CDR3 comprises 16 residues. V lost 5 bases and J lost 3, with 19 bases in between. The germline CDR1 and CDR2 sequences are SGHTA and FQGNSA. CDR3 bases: TGTGCCAGCAGCACCGTTCCCAGGGTCCCGGACACTGAAGCTTTCTTT. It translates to CASSTVPRVPDTEAFF.